This T cell receptor beta chain was obtained from a study of blood T cell repertoires in COVID-19. Looking at the study overall: From T cells, B-cell-depleted T cells, or PBMCs came the material, which was cDNA or gDNA.

Trimming shortened V by 6 bases and J by 1 base, and 13 bases separated the two germline ends. The CDR3 has 14 residues. Looked up from germline, CDR1 is MNHEY and CDR2 is SMNVEV (reference sequence). In the original processing: The assay estimated nucleated cells by amplifying reference gene primers. Profiled with immunoSEQ multiplex PCR; TCRdb holds only in-frame clones, not every one. The V and J calls and clone size come from that table; D and trimming were worked out from the DNA. The table lists roughly 180,000 clones, around 90% of them singletons, with 2% to 2.5% in the top ten. This receptor was obtained from a woman in her 30s who had recovered from COVID-19. The chain couples TRBV27 to TRBJ2-7, with D perhaps TRBD2 (5 bases). Sequenced: PBMCs or T cells enriched from blood (not recorded which). CDR3 coding DNA: TGTGCCAGCAGCCTATTCCCGGGATCCTACGAGCAGTACTTC. This encodes CASSLFPGSYEQYF.